This T cell receptor beta chain was captured in a study of blood T cell repertoires in COVID-19 (TCRdb year 2020). Regarding the research as a whole: Collaborator samples came from the United States, Italy and Spain and covered acute and convalescent phases of COVID-19. The prospective study material was composed of cDNA or gDNA derived from T cells, B-cell-depleted T cells, or PBMCs. Subjects who had been exposed to COVID-19, were actively infected with it, or had recovered from it provided the deeply sampled blood TCRbeta repertoires that made up the dataset. The repertoires were released in a freely available public database intended as a resource for research on the immune response to SARS-CoV-2. The samples were drawn from the first 160 participants of the ongoing ImmuneRACE study and from over a thousand subjects provided by 6 global collaborators. Nearly every sample came with metadata listing a de-identified subject ID, COVID-19 status, age in years and sex. Where HLA class I and class II types were available, the types were taken from metadata supplied by the sample provider, not from assay-based typing. Overall study results and their limits: The amount of clinical and demographic metadata varied by source and participant and was provided uncurated.

About this clone: Its recognized antigen is unknown. No quality values exist for individual bases; no much larger clone is one base distant.

The CDR1 and CDR2 encoded by the germline V gene are SGHDN and FVKESK. V ends up 1 base short and J 0 bases short, with an unmatched junction base count of 9. The CDR3 spans 17 residues, from the cysteine through the phenylalanine. Only the CDR3 portion is preserved as DNA: 51 bases, with reading frame beginning at the first base. The immunoSEQ Assay, a bias-controlled multiplex PCR, was used to amplify TCRbeta CDR3 regions from genomic DNA. From the authors' description of their analysis: The number of nucleated cells in each sample was estimated by amplification of reference gene primers within the assay. To quantify the absolute abundance of each unique TCRbeta CDR3 rearrangement, sequence reads were collapsed and filtered. For each sample, productive Simpson clonality was calculated as the square root of Simpson's diversity index across productive rearrangements. The immuneACCESS repertoire file appears here via TCRdb, limited to in-frame rearrangements. These files lack a portion of the clones; in checked studies, under half of the deficit traces to unresolved V genes, and the cause of the others is not known. V, J and clone size were drawn from that table, and D and trimming were deduced from the DNA. The sample yields a few hundred thousand clones; approximately 88% were counted once. The ten biggest clones cover 9% to 12% of the sample.

Participants in the prospective study were enrolled through a virtual design, were aged about 18 to 100 years, and lived in about two dozen United States geographic areas. In the prospective study, cohorts were assigned on the basis of participant-reported clinical history obtained from a screening survey and a study questionnaire. Each participant in the prospective study had whole blood, serum and a nasopharyngeal or oropharyngeal swab collected by mobile phlebotomists. Prospective study participants could optionally give additional blood draws and questionnaires over an approximately two-month period. Before DNA extraction, blood samples from the prospective study were shipped at room temperature or frozen.

Recombination joined TRBV14 with TRBJ2-7, with 7 bases matching TRBD1. The sample taken for sequencing was PBMCs or T cells enriched from blood (not recorded which). This clonotype was sampled from a man between 18 and 29 years old with acute COVID-19. For the CDR3, the sequence is CASSQAKQGIGSYEQYF. The bases read TGTGCCAGCAGCCAAGCTAAACAGGGGATCGGCTCCTACGAGCAGTACTTC. The variable domain in full, with residues beyond the CDR3 obtained from the reference TRBV14 and TRBJ2-7 genes, is EAGVTQFPSHSVIEKGQTVTLRCDPISGHDNLYWYRRVMGKEIKFLLHFVKESKQDESGMPNNRFLAERTGGTYSTLKVQPAELEDSGVYFCASSQAKQGIGSYEQYFGPGTRLTVT.